This T cell receptor beta chain originates from a study of cytomegalovirus exposure and HLA in healthy donors. The length of the CDR3 is 17 residues. Unmatched junction bases numbered 6, after V lost 3 bases and J lost 5 bases. Germline-derived CDR1 and CDR2 are KGHSH and LQKENI. Use of 60 Vbeta and 13 Jbeta primers characterized the PCR. Profiled with immunoSEQ multiplex PCR; TCRdb holds only in-frame clones, not every one. The sample lists some 76,000 clones, about four fifths seen once, with around 9.3% in the top ten. The rearrangement joins TRBV18 to TRBJ2-3, with TRBD2 matching 15 bases. The TCR sequence derives from a woman aged 40 to 50 in good health and CMV-seropositive. The source material was PBMCs. CDR3 DNA sequence: TGTGCCAGCTCACCCCGGACTAGCGGGGGGGCTGGAGATACGCAGTATTTT. Protein: CASSPRTSGGAGDTQYF. The complete variable domain, with remaining parts taken from reference TRBV18 and TRBJ2-3, reads NAGVMQNPRHLVRRRGQEARLRCSPMKGHSHVYWYRQLPEEGLKFMVYLQKENIIDESGMPKERFSAEFPKEGPSILRIQQVVRGDSAAYFCASSPRTSGGAGDTQYFGPGTRLTVL.